The following is a TCR beta chain sequence with its context. The table came from immunoSEQ multiplex PCR; TCRdb's copy has only in-frame clones and leaves some out. There are some 76,000 clones in the sample; around 90% occur only once, and around 2.2% lies in the top ten. Germline CDR1 MDHEN, CDR2 SYDVKM. This CDR3 comprises 17 residues. J lost 1 base, V lost 2 bases, and 7 bases had no gene match. This entry belongs to a study of lymphopenia after photon versus proton radiotherapy. This specimen was peripheral blood, taken from a patient treated with photon-based radiotherapy. The gene calls are TRBV28 and TRBJ1-1, with 10 bases lining up with TRBD1. This sequence originates from a woman aged 40-49 years with cholangiocarcinoma. The CDR3 bases are TGTGCCAGCAGTTTAAGGGGACAGGGGCTTAAGAACACTGAAGCTTTCTTT. It codes for CASSLRGQGLKNTEAFF.